This T cell receptor beta chain appears in the sequencing data of a study of T cell repertoires in cytomegalovirus infection. For the study at large: Both recently identified HLA-C-restricted and well-studied HLA-B-restricted CMV epitopes were used in the study. It was the public TCR beta signatures that indicated both CMV infection and matching HLA type.

In TCRdb, the reads were re-called with MiXCR into one record per CDR3 protein. The sample has some 800,000 distinct CDR3 sequences; just under 30% are singletons. This clonotype was seen only once. Its antigen remains unknown. V was pared by 8 bases and J by 5 bases, with 10 bases between. The CDR3 has 11 residues. Study findings and constraints: Cumulative frequency (of public TCR beta family members) identified carriers of CMV plus the relevant HLA. The response measured ex vivo was dominated by TCR beta clonotypes (HLA-C-restricted and CMV-specific).

This receptor was taken from a human donor in good health (CMV status not recorded). Some clones in this sample may be carry-over from other donors' samples. V gene TRBV23-1 combines with J gene TRBJ2-7, with TRBD2 as a possible D gene (7 bases). TRBV23-1 is an ORF, and what it does is uncertain. This material consisted of cultured CD8+ T cells from PBMCs, taken from culture after CMV antigen stimulation. In nucleotides, the CDR3 is TGCGCCAGCGGGGGGGCCCACGAGCAGTACGTC. Its translation is CASGGAHEQYV.